This T cell receptor beta chain was documented in a study of cytomegalovirus exposure and HLA in healthy donors. There are 13 residues in the CDR3. V was trimmed by 7 bases and J by 3 bases, leaving 13 bases between them. Germline V gene sequence: CDR1 LNHDA, CDR2 SQIVND (reference sequence). Amplification used 60 Vbeta primers and 13 Jbeta primers. Some clones are missing from TCRdb's copy, which holds only in-frame ones; the method was immunoSEQ multiplex PCR. The table records 150,000 to 200,000 clones, roughly 73% of them present only once. With regard to this clone: Its target is unknown.

Study-level points and caveats: It was reportedly the case that the classifier diagnosed cytomegalovirus status with high specificity and sensitivity. The authors enumerated 180 or so TCR beta chains as linked to cytomegalovirus.

Sequencing input: PBMCs. The genes are TRBV19 and TRBJ2-7; D may be TRBD1 (6 bases). The origin of this receptor is a woman aged 35 to 49 in good health and CMV-seropositive. The CDR3 protein is CASKRTAYYEQYF. CDR3 bases: TGTGCCAGTAAGAGGACAGCTTACTACGAGCAGTACTTC. Filled out from reference TRBV19 and TRBJ2-7, the complete variable domain reads DGGITQSPKYLFRKEGQNVTLSCEQNLNHDAMYWYRQDPGQGLRLIYYSQIVNDFQKGDIAEGYSVSREKKESFPLTVTSAQKNPTAFYLCASKRTAYYEQYFGPGTRLTVT.